The next 27 T cell receptor beta chains were all read from a single sample in a study of T cell responses to AZD1222 COVID-19 vaccine. Profiled with immunoSEQ multiplex PCR; TCRdb holds only in-frame clones, not every one. The table includes more than 85,000 clones, around 89% detected once. The sample in question was peripheral blood, obtained on day 0 of AZD1222 vaccination. The receptors were gathered from an adult in good health.

The rearrangement joins TRBV9 to TRBJ2-1; D is uncertain. Deletions cut 4 bases from V and 3 bases from J, with 11 bases between. The germline V gene encodes CDR1 SGDLS and CDR2 YYNGEE. CDR3 size: 14 residues. The CDR3 bases are TGTGCCAGCAGCCCCCGGGTCGGCTACAATGAGCAGTTCTTC. This codes for CASSPRVGYNEQFF.

The chain carries TRBV7-2 and TRBJ2-5; D unclear. The germline V and J ends were trimmed by 6 bases and 3 bases, with 5 bases remaining between them. The CDR3 is 11 amino acids. CDR1 is SGHTA and CDR2 is FQGNSA in the germline V gene. The CDR3 nucleotides read TGTGCCAGCAGGGCAGAAGAGACCCAGTACTTC. Protein: CASRAEETQYF.

The CDR3 reads CASSPGVALEQYF. CDR3 in DNA: TGTGCCAGCAGTCCCGGGGTAGCACTCGAGCAGTACTTC. This rearrangement joins TRBV27 to TRBJ2-7, with a tentative D call TRBD2 (5 bases). The CDR3 runs 13 residues. Trimming left V 5 bases short and J 6 bases short, with 14 bases between. Looked up from germline, CDR1 is MNHEY and CDR2 is SMNVEV (reference sequence).

The V gene is TRBV3-1 (or the pseudogene TRBV3-2), the J gene TRBJ1-3; 8 nucleotides match TRBD1. This CDR3 region has 16 residues. CDR1 and CDR2 from the germline V gene are LGHDT and YNNKEL (reference sequence). The V and J ends lost 1 base and 1 base, in that order; junction bases with no gene match: 3. CDR3 loop: CASSQGQGRSGNTIYF. DNA for the CDR3: TGTGCCAGCAGCCAAGGACAGGGGCGGTCTGGAAACACCATATATTTT.

This chain links TRBV21-1 with TRBJ1-2. TRBV21-1 has pseudogene status. There are 14 residues in the CDR3. The CDR3 DNA is TGTGCCAGCAATCTGGGGTCCCATAACTATGGCTACACCTTC. Its protein is CASNLGSHNYGYTF.

This clone was seen just once. This rearrangement joins TRBV2 to TRBJ1-2, with TRBD1 matching over 8 bases. The CDR3 contains 13 residues. CDR1 and CDR2 from the germline V gene are SNHLY and FYNNEI. Trimming removed 6 bases from V and 4 bases from J; junction bases left unmatched: 4. The CDR3 reads CASSRDRSYGYTF. In nucleotides, the CDR3 is TGTGCCAGCAGCCGGGACAGGTCCTATGGCTACACCTTC.

The V and J genes are TRBV4-1 and TRBJ1-6; tentatively, D is TRBD1 (5 bases). Germline V gene sequence: CDR1 MGHRA, CDR2 YSYEKL. Trimming removed 4 bases at V and 7 bases at J, with 11 bases between. The CDR3 covers 14 residues. Written as DNA, the CDR3 is TGCGCCAGCAGCCTTCGACAGCCAAATTCACCCCTCCACTTT. Its translation is CASSLRQPNSPLHF.

The genes are TRBV29-1 and TRBJ2-1; TRBD1 is a possible D gene (5 bases). V was shortened by 1 base and J by 3 bases, with 19 bases between the two germline ends. The CDR3 is made up of 17 amino acids. Germline V lookup: CDR1 SQVTM, CDR2 ANQGSEA. The CDR3 here is CSVEGMQGSEGYNEQFF. CDR3 nucleotides: TGCAGCGTTGAAGGGATGCAGGGCTCCGAAGGCTACAATGAGCAGTTCTTC.

The rearrangement uses TRBV11-2 and TRBJ1-4, with D perhaps TRBD1 (6 bases). The V end lost 5 bases, the J end lost 8 bases, and 15 bases lay between the germline ends. In germline, CDR1 is SGHAT, CDR2 FQNNGV. The CDR3 covers 14 residues. CDR3 sequence: CASSPRDGQEKLFF. In nucleotides, the CDR3 is TGTGCCAGCAGCCCCCGGGACGGACAGGAAAAACTGTTTTTT.

The chain combines TRBV4-3 with TRBJ2-5, with a weak D call TRBD2 (5 bases). The CDR3 totals 13 residues. Germline CDR1 reads LGHNA; CDR2 reads YSLEER. The V and J ends lost 1 base and 5 bases respectively, with 8 bases between them. For the CDR3, the DNA is TGCGCCAGCAGCCAAGGGGAGCGCGAGACCCAGTACTTC. Translated, it gives CASSQGERETQYF.

Comment on this clone: Sequence at one end of the junction differs from germline and may be a read error. The V gene is TRBV7-7, the J gene TRBJ2-2; D may be TRBD2 (5 bases). This CDR3 comprises 15 residues. The germline gives CDR1 SSHAT, CDR2 FNYEAQ (reference sequence). The CDR3 is CASSPQEANTGELFF. CDR3 DNA sequence: TGTGCTAGCAGCCCTCAGGAGGCGAACACCGGGGAGCTGTTTTTT.

The J gene is TRBJ1-2, the V gene TRBV7-8, with TRBD1 as a possible D gene (6 bases). The V end was cut by 5 bases, the J end by 2 bases, with 9 bases between. The CDR3 totals 13 residues. Germline V gives CDR1 SGHVS, CDR2 FQNEAQ. CDR3 nucleotide sequence: TGTGCCAGCAGCCCGGGACAAAACTATGGCTACACCTTC. Protein product: CASSPGQNYGYTF.

The chain has TRBV12-3 or TRBV12-4 and TRBJ1-2; a weak D match, TRBD1 (5 bases). The CDR3 spans 12 residues. V was clipped by 6 bases and J by 8 bases, with 13 bases between them. The CDR3 sequence is CASSSQGIGYTF. CDR3 DNA sequence: TGTGCCAGCAGCTCCCAGGGAATAGGCTACACCTTC.

This clone was observed once. The CDR3 sequence: CASSLRTSGRIGETQYF. In nucleotides, the CDR3 is TGTGCCAGCAGCCTCCGGACTAGCGGGAGGATAGGGGAGACCCAGTACTTC. The chain joins TRBV7-2 to TRBJ2-5, with 14 bases fitting TRBD2. The CDR3 contains 17 residues. CDR1 SGHTA and CDR2 FQGNSA come from the germline V gene. V was clipped by 5 bases and J by 5 bases; unmatched bases: 10.

This clone was observed once. The chain is built from TRBV11-1 and TRBJ2-2, with D perhaps TRBD1 or TRBD2 (6 bases each). Trimming took 11 bases from V and 7 from J, leaving 23 bases between them. Germline V gene lookup returns CDR1 SGHAT and CDR2 FQDESV (reference sequence). CDR3 length: 15 amino acids. The CDR3 region has the DNA TGTGCCTCCCGGGGGCAGCTTTCAACGGGCGGGGAGCTGTTTTTT. Protein product: CASRGQLSTGGELFF.

The chain is built from TRBV7-9 and TRBJ1-1; D uncertain. Germline V gives CDR1 SEHNR, CDR2 FQNEAQ (reference sequence). This CDR3 is built from 15 residues. V lost 3 bases and J 1 base, leaving 12 bases between the germline ends. The DNA for the CDR3 is TGTGCCAGCAGCTTGATCGACGGTGGGAACACTGAAGCTTTCTTT. Its protein is CASSLIDGGNTEAFF. Supplemented by reference TRBV7-9 and TRBJ1-1, the full variable domain reads DTGVSQNPRHKITKRGQNVTFRCDPISEHNRLYWYRQTLGQGPEFLTYFQNEAQLEKSRLLSDRFSAERPKGSFSTLEIQRTEQGDSAMYLCASSLIDGGNTEAFFGQGTRLTVV.

The chain couples TRBV7-3 to TRBJ2-1; a weak D match, TRBD2 (6 bases). From germline, CDR1 is SGHTA and CDR2 FQGTGA. This CDR3 comprises 15 residues. V gave up 5 bases and J gave up 4 bases, with 15 bases separating them. CDR3 protein: CASSRDSLGYNEQFF. In DNA, the CDR3 is TGTGCCAGCAGCCGGGACTCCCTTGGATACAATGAGCAGTTCTTC.

This clone was counted once. The chain is built from TRBV9 and TRBJ2-1; the D is unclear. Per the germline V gene, CDR1 is SGDLS and CDR2 is YYNGEE. The V end was cut by 0 bases, the J end by 3 bases, with 4 bases between. The CDR3 runs 13 residues. The CDR3 DNA reads as TGTGCCAGCAGCGTAGAACTCTACAATGAGCAGTTCTTC. Amino acids: CASSVELYNEQFF.

The chain links TRBV7-2 to TRBJ1-3; 9 bases agree with TRBD1. Germline V CDR1 and CDR2: SGHTA, FQGNSA. The ends lost 3 bases at V and 0 bases at J; junction bases unmatched: 3. The CDR3 has 16 residues. In DNA, the CDR3 is TGTGCCAGCAGCTTTACAGGGGGCGTCTCTGGAAACACCATATATTTT. Protein product: CASSFTGGVSGNTIYF.

V gene TRBV3-1 (or the pseudogene TRBV3-2) combines with J gene TRBJ2-5, with TRBD2 matching over 8 bases. With V trimmed by 1 base and J by 4 bases, 8 bases remained unmatched. CDR3 length: 16 residues. Germline loops: CDR1 LGHDT, CDR2 YNNKEL (reference sequence). The CDR3 nucleotides read TGTGCCAGCAGCCAAGCGACAGGCGCGGGAGGAGAGACCCAGTACTTC. Amino acid sequence: CASSQATGAGGETQYF.

The V call is TRBV19, the J call TRBJ1-5; no firm D call. The germline V gene has CDR1 LNHDA and CDR2 SQIVND (reference sequence). The CDR3 spans 15 residues. V shed 8 bases and J shed 7 bases, with 21 bases lying between them. This CDR3 is CASGPHASNGQPQHF. CDR3 nucleotides: TGTGCCAGTGGTCCCCACGCCTCCAACGGACAGCCCCAGCATTTT. The entire variable domain, with the rest obtained from reference TRBV19 and TRBJ1-5, is as follows: DGGITQSPKYLFRKEGQNVTLSCEQNLNHDAMYWYRQDPGQGLRLIYYSQIVNDFQKGDIAEGYSVSREKKESFPLTVTSAQKNPTAFYLCASGPHASNGQPQHFGDGTRLSIL.

This chain connects TRBV28 to TRBJ2-7; 11 nucleotides match TRBD1. CDR1 and CDR2 (germline): MDHEN, SYDVKM. CDR3 length equals 15 residues. The V gene end was trimmed by 6 bases and the J gene end by 6 bases; junction bases not matched to a gene: 10. CDR3 coding DNA: TGTGCCAGCAGCTCTCTCGGACAGGGGGCCAGCGAGCAGTACTTC. Translation gives CASSSLGQGASEQYF.

The chain couples TRBV5-4 to TRBJ2-1; 11 bases map to TRBD2. This CDR3 comprises 16 residues. Trimming cost V 2 bases and J 6 bases; bases outside gene matches: 7. Germline loops: CDR1 SGHNT, CDR2 YYREEE (reference sequence). CDR3: CASSFGTSGAPNEQFF. The CDR3 DNA reads as TGTGCCAGCAGCTTTGGGACTAGCGGTGCCCCCAATGAGCAGTTCTTC.

The V call is TRBV23-1, the J call TRBJ2-7, with D perhaps TRBD2 (7 bases). TRBV23-1 is placed among ORFs of uncertain function. CDR3 length: 16 amino acids. V lost 0 bases and J lost 2, with 14 bases in between. For the CDR3, the DNA is TGCGCCAGCAGTCAATCCCCGGGGGGCGGAGCCTACGAGCAGTACTTC. Residues: CASSQSPGGGAYEQYF.

The chain is built from TRBV13 and TRBJ2-1, with D possibly being TRBD1 (5 bases). V lost 5 bases, J lost 4 bases, and 12 bases lay in between. Germline CDR1 PRHDT, CDR2 FYEKMQ (reference sequence). This CDR3 has 14 amino acids. The DNA of the CDR3 is TGTGCCAGCAGCCTACGGACACTATACAATGAGCAGTTCTTC. This encodes CASSLRTLYNEQFF. The entire variable domain, with the rest obtained from reference TRBV13 and TRBJ2-1, is as follows: AAGVIQSPRHLIKEKRETATLKCYPIPRHDTVYWYQQGPGQDPQFLISFYEKMQSDKGSIPDRFSAQQFSDYHSELNMSSLELGDSALYFCASSLRTLYNEQFFGPGTRLTVL.

The rearrangement links TRBV2 to TRBJ2-5, with 11 bases aligning to TRBD1. The CDR3 is made up of 15 amino acids. CDR1 SNHLY and CDR2 FYNNEI come from the germline V gene. The V and J ends lost 6 bases and 5 bases, in that order; junction bases with no gene match: 8. The CDR3 region has the DNA TGTGCCAGCAGCGTGGACAGGGGGCAATGGGAGACCCAGTACTTC. Amino acids: CASSVDRGQWETQYF.

The chain joins TRBV29-1 to TRBJ2-1; TRBD2 matches 14 bases. Germline assignment: CDR1 SQVTM and CDR2 ANQGSEA. The CDR3 is made up of 18 amino acids. After removal of 3 bases from V and 0 bases from J, the junction contained 7 bases not matched to a gene. CDR3 nucleotides: TGCAGCGTTGATGGGACTAGCGGGAGAGAACACTCCTACAATGAGCAGTTCTTC. Its protein is CSVDGTSGREHSYNEQFF.